The clone carrying this T cell receptor beta chain was picked up one time. These data originate in a study of blood T cell repertoires in COVID-19. As for the study in general: Donors in the United States, Italy and Spain gave samples during acute or convalescent COVID-19.

As handled by the study authors: It was from reference gene primer amplification that nucleated cell counts were estimated. Libraries were prepared by immunoSEQ multiplex PCR; TCRdb keeps only in-frame clonotypes and omits some of them. The V and J calls and clone size come from that table; D and trimming were worked out from the DNA. Here the sample spans over 50,000 clones, 80% to 90% being singletons. This CDR3 contains 15 residues. Germline-derived CDR1 and CDR2 are SGHRS and YFSETQ. V lost 4 bases and J 1 base, leaving 15 bases between the germline ends. The specimen sequenced was peripheral blood. The receptor was derived from a human donor in a cohort sampled during active COVID-19. This chain links TRBV5-1 with TRBJ2-7, with D maybe TRBD1 (5 bases). CDR3 residues: CASSLLQGVSYEQYF. CDR3 in DNA: TGCGCCAGCAGCCTACTTCAGGGTGTATCCTACGAGCAGTACTTC. Supplemented by reference TRBV5-1 and TRBJ2-7, the full variable domain reads KAGVTQTPRYLIKTRGQQVTLSCSPISGHRSVSWYQQTPGQGLQFLFEYFSETQRNKGNFPGRFSGRQFSNSRSEMNVSTLELGDSALYLCASSLLQGVSYEQYFGPGTRLTVT.